This entry lists 30 T cell receptor beta chains sequenced from one sample in a study of T-cell reconstitution after alpha-beta-depleted transplantation in children. Preparation of the TCRbeta library used unique molecular identifiers. Each CDR3 protein is one row after TCRdb ran MiXCR on the PCR reads. The repertoire includes about 360,000 distinct CDR3 sequences, 13% of them detected once, and around 4.5% sits in the top ten. The sequences come from PBMCs, collected from the stem cell graft. The receptors stem from a human donor who donated a stem cell graft to a child with Fanconi anemia.

This clonotype was counted a few times. The chain uses TRBV5-4 and TRBJ2-7; 8 bases match TRBD1. The CDR3 runs 15 residues. The V segment lost 0 bases and the J segment 4 bases; nucleotides outside the gene matches: 6. The germline CDR1 and CDR2 sequences are SGHNT and YYREEE (reference sequence). The CDR3 DNA reads TGTGCCAGCAGCTTGGTACCGGACAGGGAATACGAGCAGTACGTC. It codes for CASSLVPDREYEQYV.

This clonotype was seen ten or more times. The genes are TRBV20-1 and TRBJ2-5, with D possibly being TRBD1 (6 bases). This CDR3 has 14 residues. Trimming took off 5 bases at V and 4 bases at J, with 17 bases between the two ends. From germline, CDR1 is DFQATT and CDR2 SNEGSKA (reference sequence). DNA of the CDR3: TGCAGTGCTTACTCGGGACATCCCACAGAGACCCAGTACTTC. Its translation is CSAYSGHPTETQYF.

The rearrangement joins TRBV4-2 to TRBJ2-1; 8 nucleotides align to TRBD2. Germline-derived CDR1 and CDR2 are LGHNA and YNFKEQ. CDR3 size: 15 residues. Trimming removed 1 base from V and 9 bases from J; junction bases left unmatched: 8. This CDR3 is CASSQGLAWSPEQFF. CDR3 bases: TGTGCCAGCAGCCAAGGACTAGCGTGGAGTCCTGAGCAGTTCTTC.

In its sample, this clonotype was seen many times. The chain has TRBV6-1 and TRBJ2-2, with D possibly TRBD1 on 5 matching bases. Looked up from germline, CDR1 is MNHNS and CDR2 is SASEGT. V lost 6 bases to trimming and J lost 1 base, with 9 bases between them. This CDR3 comprises 14 residues. The CDR3 DNA follows: TGTGCCAGCAGCGAAACAGGGAACACCGGGGAGCTGTTTTTT. It is translated as CASSETGNTGELFF.

The chain employs TRBV25-1 and TRBJ1-1; a possible D gene is TRBD1 (5 bases). The V end was cut by 1 base, the J end by 0 bases, with 12 bases between. This CDR3 contains 16 residues. Germline V gene sequence: CDR1 MGHDK, CDR2 SYGVNS. CDR3 in amino acids: CASSEWGGVMNTEAFF. The CDR3 DNA follows: TGTGCCAGCAGTGAATGGGGAGGGGTAATGAACACTGAAGCTTTCTTT.

This clonotype was observed a handful of times. The chain employs TRBV20-1 and TRBJ2-1; 10 bases agree with TRBD2. V trimming: 3 bases; J trimming: 6 bases; junction bases outside the gene matches: 8. Germline CDR1 DFQATT, CDR2 SNEGSKA (reference sequence). The CDR3 contains 15 residues. This chain's CDR3 is CSASRLQRGGNEQFF. Here the CDR3 DNA reads TGCAGTGCTAGTCGCCTTCAGCGGGGGGGCAATGAGCAGTTCTTC.

The table lists this clonotype with many counts. The rearrangement joins TRBV27 to TRBJ1-1; perhaps TRBD1 as D (6 bases). V was trimmed by 6 bases and J by 1 base, leaving 9 bases between them. Per germline, CDR1 MNHEY and CDR2 SMNVEV (reference sequence). This CDR3 region has 13 residues. CDR3 residues: CASSADRNTEAFF. Written as DNA, the CDR3 is TGTGCCAGCAGCGCGGACAGGAACACTGAAGCTTTCTTT.

This clonotype was detected many times. CDR3 sequence reads: CASRLTSGADNEQFF. CDR3 coding DNA: TGTGCCAGCAGACTGACTAGCGGGGCCGACAATGAGCAGTTCTTC. The V gene is TRBV6-2 or TRBV6-3, the J gene TRBJ2-1; 11 positions agree with TRBD2. The length of the CDR3 is 15 residues. Germline CDR1 and CDR2: MNHEY and SVGEGT. Losses at the gene ends were 6 bases for V and 5 bases for J; bases not matched to a gene: 6.

The chain combines TRBV5-1 with TRBJ2-3; possible D gene TRBD2, 5 bases. The germline V gene has CDR1 SGHRS and CDR2 YFSETQ. Trimming removed 1 base at V and 3 bases at J, with 12 bases between. This CDR3 region has 15 residues. The CDR3 DNA reads TGCGCCAGCAGCTTGCTGAGGGCCAGAACAGATACGCAGTATTTT. Protein: CASSLLRARTDTQYF.

A few counts support this clonotype. The V gene is TRBV7-9, the J gene TRBJ2-3; TRBD1 aligns across 10 bases. V lost 5 bases and J lost 1; bases outside the gene matches: 3. The germline V gene encodes CDR1 SEHNR and CDR2 FQNEAQ (reference sequence). The CDR3 is 15 residues long. In nucleotides, the CDR3 is TGTGCCAGCAGCCCGACAGGGGGCGGCACAGATACGCAGTATTTT. It specifies CASSPTGGGTDTQYF.

There are a few counts of this clonotype. V and J are TRBV3-1 and TRBJ1-5; no reliable D call. Germline CDR1 LGHDT, CDR2 YNNKEL (reference sequence). Trimming removed 3 bases at V and 9 bases at J, with 9 bases between. This CDR3 has 12 amino acids. This chain's CDR3 is CASSQGFRPQHF. CDR3 bases: TGTGCCAGCAGCCAGGGGTTTCGGCCCCAGCATTTT.

Ten or more counts support this clonotype. CDR3 in amino acids: CASSPTGSGANVLTF. In DNA form, the CDR3 reads TGTGCCAGCAGCCCGACAGGGTCTGGGGCCAACGTCCTGACTTTC. The chain has TRBV7-2 and TRBJ2-6; TRBD1 matches 7 bases. The CDR3 loop spans 15 amino acids. Germline V gene data show CDR1 as SGHTA and CDR2 as FQGNSA. V trimming: 5 bases; J trimming: 1 base; junction bases outside the gene matches: 2. The variable domain in full, completed from reference TRBV7-2 and TRBJ2-6, reads GAGVSQSPSNKVTEKGKDVELRCDPISGHTALYWYRQSLGQGLEFLIYFQGNSAPDKSGLPSDRFSAERTGGSVSTLTIQRTQQEDSAVYLCASSPTGSGANVLTFGAGSRLTVL.

This clonotype was picked up many times. The gene calls are TRBV20-1 and TRBJ1-1, with D uncertain. The V gene's germline CDR1 is DFQATT and CDR2 SNEGSKA (reference sequence). Between the trimmed V and J ends, which lost 3 bases and 1 base, there was a span of 9 bases. The CDR3 loop spans 13 amino acids. CDR3 in amino acids: CSASIRGNTEAFF. The CDR3, as DNA: TGCAGTGCTAGTATCCGCGGGAACACTGAAGCTTTCTTT.

V and J are TRBV30 and TRBJ2-1; no reliable D call. Germline V CDR1 and CDR2: GTSNPN, SVGIG (reference sequence). There are 16 residues in the CDR3. Trimming took off 1 base at V and 0 bases at J, with 13 bases between the two ends. The CDR3 sequence: CAWSGLRKSSYNEQFF. The CDR3, as DNA: TGTGCCTGGAGTGGGTTACGGAAGAGCTCCTACAATGAGCAGTTCTTC.

The V gene is TRBV13, the J gene TRBJ2-3, with 9 bases identical to TRBD2. V shed 5 bases, J shed 2 bases, and the junction held 8 bases outside the gene matches. CDR1 PRHDT and CDR2 FYEKMQ come from the germline V gene (reference sequence). The CDR3 length is 16 residues. The CDR3 coding sequence is TGTGCCAGCAGCCCGCGCGCTAGCGGGGTCACAGATACGCAGTATTTT. As protein: CASSPRASGVTDTQYF.

A few counts support this clonotype. The chain has TRBV7-8 and TRBJ2-3, with TRBD2 identical over 9 bases. CDR3 length equals 16 residues. Germline V gene lookup returns CDR1 SGHVS and CDR2 FQNEAQ. V lost 1 base and J lost 6; bases outside the gene matches: 8. The chain's CDR3 is CASSLGLAGMTDTQYF. The DNA of the CDR3 is TGTGCCAGCAGCTTAGGGCTAGCGGGGATGACGGATACGCAGTATTTT.

This clonotype was observed many times. The V gene is TRBV27, the J gene TRBJ1-5, with D tentatively TRBD1 (6 bases). Germline-derived CDR1 and CDR2 are MNHEY and SMNVEV (reference sequence). The CDR3 is 13 amino acids. Trimming stripped 5 bases from V and 6 bases from J, with 11 bases between. In DNA, the CDR3 is TGTGCCAGCAGTCAAGGGGGGGCTCAGCCCCAGCATTTT. Translated, it gives CASSQGGAQPQHF.

The CDR3 protein is CASSSTRARTEAFF. The DNA of the CDR3 is TGTGCCAGCAGCTCCACCCGGGCTCGCACTGAAGCTTTCTTT. The rearrangement joins TRBV7-2 to TRBJ1-1; D gene uncertain. The V gene lost 4 bases and the J gene lost 4 bases, with 13 bases spanning the gap. The CDR3 is 14 amino acids. CDR1 and CDR2 from the germline V gene are SGHTA and FQGNSA.

Worth noting for this clonotype: This may be a read error: a much more frequent sequence differs by one nucleotide. The V and J genes are TRBV6-2 or TRBV6-3 and TRBJ1-2; possible D gene TRBD1, 6 bases. The CDR3 consists of 16 residues. CDR1 is MNHEY and CDR2 is SVGEGT in the germline V gene. In DNA, the CDR3 is TGTGCCAGCAGTACCCTTCGGACAGCTTGGGACTATGGCCACACCTTC. Translating it yields CASSTLRTAWDYGHTF.

On this clonotype itself: A much bigger clone sits one base away, suggesting this may be a read error. V gene TRBV5-5 combines with J gene TRBJ1-5; D unresolved. Germline V CDR1 and CDR2: SGHKS, YYEKEE (reference sequence). V was shortened by 2 bases and J by 6 bases, with 12 bases between the two germline ends. There are 14 residues in the CDR3. Written as DNA, the CDR3 is TGTGCCAGCAGCTTTATGGACGCCCCTCAGCCCCAGCATTTT. As protein: CASSFMDAPQPQHF.

CDR3: CASSSGQVGSNQPQHF. The CDR3, as DNA: TGTGCCAGCAGCTCCGGACAGGTTGGGTCAAATCAGCCCCAGCATTTT. The chain couples TRBV7-9 to TRBJ1-5, with 7 nucleotides matching TRBD1. Germline assignment: CDR1 SEHNR and CDR2 FQNEAQ (reference sequence). Trimming removed 4 bases from V and 4 bases from J; junction bases left unmatched: 10. The CDR3 consists of 16 residues. Variable domain in full (rest from reference TRBV7-9 and TRBJ1-5): DTGVSQNPRHKITKRGQNVTFRCDPISEHNRLYWYRQTLGQGPEFLTYFQNEAQLEKSRLLSDRFSAERPKGSFSTLEIQRTEQGDSAMYLCASSSGQVGSNQPQHFGDGTRLSIL.

The rearrangement links TRBV4-3 to TRBJ1-6; tentatively, D is TRBD1 (5 bases). The CDR3 totals 16 residues. In germline, CDR1 is LGHNA, CDR2 YSLEER. The V and J ends lost 0 bases and 10 bases respectively, with 16 bases between them. The CDR3 nucleotides read TGCGCCAGCAGCCAAGATATACAGACAGATTCATCACCCCTCCACTTT. This codes for CASSQDIQTDSSPLHF.

This clonotype was observed a handful of times. The rearrangement joins TRBV6-1 to TRBJ1-1; D gene unclear. CDR3 length: 13 amino acids. V lost 6 bases, J lost 1 base, and 9 bases lay in between. Germline V CDR1 and CDR2: MNHNS, SASEGT. This chain's CDR3 is CASSSRRNTEAFF. The CDR3 DNA sequence: TGTGCCAGCAGCTCACGGAGGAACACTGAAGCTTTCTTT.

This chain joins TRBV10-1 and TRBJ1-1; 11 nucleotides line up with TRBD1. CDR3 length: 13 amino acids. V was pared by 7 bases and J by 4 bases, with 2 bases of the junction left unmatched. Germline V gene data show CDR1 as WNHNN and CDR2 as SYGVQD (reference sequence). The CDR3 nucleotides read TGCGCCAGCAAAGGACAGGGGGCCACTGAAGCTTTCTTT. It yields the protein CASKGQGATEAFF.

V usage is TRBV6-2 or TRBV6-3 and J usage is TRBJ2-3; D uncertain. Deletions cut 2 bases from V and 2 bases from J, with 14 bases between. The CDR3 has 16 residues. Germline V lookup: CDR1 MNHEY, CDR2 SVGEGT. The CDR3 sequence: CASSYDPNGNTDTQYF. Here the CDR3 DNA reads TGTGCCAGCAGTTACGATCCGAATGGAAACACAGATACGCAGTATTTT.

This clonotype was seen many times. CDR3 DNA sequence: TGCAGTGCTATAGTAATGGGGCTGGGATCCTACAATGAGCAGTTCTTC. Its translation is CSAIVMGLGSYNEQFF. V and J are TRBV20-1 and TRBJ2-1; a possible D gene is TRBD1 (5 bases). This CDR3 contains 16 residues. V was pared by 4 bases and J by 1 base, with 17 bases between. Germline lookup yields CDR1 DFQATT and CDR2 SNEGSKA (reference sequence).

This clonotype was observed a handful of times. This chain joins TRBV30 and TRBJ1-2, with D perhaps matching TRBD1 (6 bases). Germline V CDR1 and CDR2: GTSNPN, SVGIG (reference sequence). This CDR3 region has 11 residues. Trimming removed 1 base from V and 13 bases from J, with 13 bases in between. CDR3 region: CAWSGGRQRTF. The CDR3 DNA reads as TGTGCCTGGAGTGGGGGGCGCCAGCGCACCTTC.

This clonotype has just a few counts. The chain joins TRBV20-1 to TRBJ2-3; maybe TRBD2 (6 bases). Germline V gene lookup returns CDR1 DFQATT and CDR2 SNEGSKA (reference sequence). Trimming stripped 4 bases from V and 5 bases from J, with 16 bases between. The CDR3 loop spans 14 amino acids. CDR3 sequence: CSANDPGGRDTQYF. In DNA, the CDR3 is TGCAGTGCTAACGACCCCGGAGGGAGAGATACGCAGTATTTT.

This sequence joins TRBV5-1 and TRBJ1-4, with D tentatively TRBD1 (6 bases). CDR3 size: 13 residues. V lost 0 bases to trimming and J lost 7 bases, with 7 bases between them. Germline V gives CDR1 SGHRS, CDR2 YFSETQ. The CDR3: CASSLVDSEKLFF. CDR3 DNA: TGCGCCAGCAGCTTGGTGGACAGTGAAAAACTGTTTTTT.

This clonotype showed up just a few times. The chain is built from TRBV6-2 or TRBV6-3 and TRBJ1-1, with D unclear. With 2 bases removed from V and 2 bases from J, the gap between germline ends came to 12 bases. Germline V gene sequence: CDR1 MNHEY, CDR2 SVGEGT. The CDR3 has 15 amino acids. The CDR3 nucleotides are TGTGCCAGCAGTTACGGCGCAGGACGAAACACTGAAGCTTTCTTT. It is translated as CASSYGAGRNTEAFF.